The 21 T cell receptor beta chains presented below share a single source sample, sequenced in a study of type 1 regulatory T cells. Each CDR3 protein is one row after TCRdb ran MiXCR on the reads. The sample holds 75,000 to 100,000 distinct CDR3 sequences, roughly a third seen once. The specimen was CD4+ T cells, either the whole sample or a sorted fraction (not recorded which). All receptors come from a human donor in good health.

This clonotype was seen a handful of times. J is TRBJ2-1 and V is TRBV24-1; 10 bases map to TRBD2. Germline V gives CDR1 KGHDR, CDR2 SFDVKD. This CDR3 is 16 amino acids long. The J segment lost 7 bases and the V segment lost 3 bases, leaving 8 bases of the junction unmatched. This chain's CDR3 is CATSDPKREGRNEQFF. The DNA of the CDR3 is TGTGCCACCAGTGATCCAAAGCGGGAGGGTAGGAATGAGCAGTTCTTC.

This clonotype came up a few times. This chain connects TRBV6-6 to TRBJ2-5; D is unclear. V lost 8 bases and J 1 base, leaving 14 bases between the germline ends. The length of the CDR3 is 14 residues. The germline gives CDR1 MNHNY, CDR2 SVGAGI (reference sequence). CDR3 sequence (DNA): TGTGCCAGCTCGGGTTCTGTCCGCCAAGAGACCCAGTACTTC. Translated: CASSGSVRQETQYF.

Note on this clonotype: The germline gene is not matched at one end of the junction; a read error may be the cause. The V call is TRBV18, the J call TRBJ2-1; 9 bases are a match to TRBD2. Germline-derived CDR1 and CDR2 are KGHSH and LQKENI. The length of the CDR3 is 18 residues. CDR3 sequence reads: CASSPTSPTSGYYNEQLF. The CDR3 nucleotides read TGTGCCAGCTCACCAACCTCGCCGACTAGCGGTTACTACAATGAGCAGCTCTTC.

V is TRBV29-1 and J is TRBJ2-7, with TRBD2 matching 10 bases. The germline V gene has CDR1 SQVTM and CDR2 ANQGSEA. The CDR3 runs 13 residues. V lost 5 bases, J lost 7 bases, and 8 bases stayed unmatched. The chain's CDR3 is CSVTAGGRREQYF. CDR3 nucleotide sequence: TGCAGCGTTACAGCGGGAGGGCGTCGGGAGCAGTACTTC.

Note on this clonotype: The junction departs from the called germline gene at one end, perhaps through a read error. The rearrangement joins TRBV7-9 to TRBJ2-7; D might be TRBD2 (5 bases). CDR3 length: 14 amino acids. Germline CDR1 reads SEHNR; CDR2 reads FQNEAQ (reference sequence). CDR3 protein: CASRGEHGSRIGYF. For the CDR3, the DNA is TGTGCCAGCAGGGGAGAGCATGGCTCTCGTATAGGATACTTT.

The chain recombines TRBV5-4 with TRBJ2-1; 9 positions match TRBD2. Germline V gene sequence: CDR1 SGHNT, CDR2 YYREEE (reference sequence). The CDR3 runs to 15 residues. The junction had 9 bases not matched to a gene; V was cut back by 5 bases and J by 6 bases. The CDR3 nucleotides read TGTGCCAGCAGGGAGCGGGAGGACATCCGCAATGAGCAGTTCTTC. It is translated as CASREREDIRNEQFF. The full variable domain, completed using reference TRBV5-4 and TRBJ2-1, is ETGVTQSPTHLIKTRGQQVTLRCSSQSGHNTVSWYQQALGQGPQFIFQYYREEENGRGNFPPRFSGLQFPNYSSELNVNALELDDSALYLCASREREDIRNEQFFGPGTRLTVL.

The V and J genes are TRBV20-1 and TRBJ2-1, with TRBD2 matching 8 bases. Germline V lookup: CDR1 DFQATT, CDR2 SNEGSKA (reference sequence). This CDR3 has 14 amino acids. After removal of 2 bases from V and 5 bases from J, the junction contained 5 bases not matched to a gene. The chain's CDR3 is CSARSAGGNNEQFF. The CDR3 nucleotides read TGCAGTGCTAGATCCGCGGGAGGCAACAATGAGCAGTTCTTC.

The rearrangement joins TRBV5-1 to TRBJ2-1, with TRBD2 matching 7 bases. Germline V gene sequence: CDR1 SGHRS, CDR2 YFSETQ. V lost 3 bases, J lost 0 bases, and 9 bases stayed unmatched. The length of the CDR3 is 17 residues. CDR3 residues: CASSSKLASSSYNEQFF. The CDR3 nucleotides are TGCGCCAGCAGCTCGAAACTAGCGTCGAGCTCCTACAATGAGCAGTTCTTC.

CDR3 coding DNA: TGTGCCATCAGTGAGTCGAGATTGCGATCGGCTGGAGCTTTCTTT. This codes for CAISESRLRSAGAFF. This chain connects TRBV10-3 to TRBJ1-1; D not certain. The CDR3 is 15 amino acids. Trimming shortened V by 0 bases and J by 10 bases, and 18 bases separated the two germline ends. CDR1 is ENHRY and CDR2 is SYGVKD in the germline V gene.

This chain connects TRBV5-1 to TRBJ2-5, with 8 positions matching TRBD2. The CDR3 is 14 amino acids. V shed 0 bases and J 4 bases; nucleotides not matched to a gene: 2. Germline V gene lookup returns CDR1 SGHRS and CDR2 YFSETQ. CDR3 coding DNA: TGCGCCAGCAGCTTGGAAAGCGGGAGAGAGACCCAGTACTTC. This translates into CASSLESGRETQYF.

The chain couples TRBV5-1 to TRBJ2-2, with 15 bases lining up with TRBD2. The CDR3 totals 18 residues. The junction had 4 bases not matched to a gene; V was cut back by 0 bases and J by 4 bases. The germline V gene has CDR1 SGHRS and CDR2 YFSETQ. CDR3 in amino acids: CASSLAGLAGGSTGELFF. The CDR3 DNA reads as TGCGCCAGCAGCTTGGCGGGACTAGCGGGAGGATCCACCGGGGAGCTGTTTTTT.

In its sample, this clonotype was seen a few times. The V and J genes are TRBV7-2 and TRBJ2-7; 7 nucleotides agree with TRBD1. Germline CDR1 SGHTA, CDR2 FQGNSA. This CDR3 is built from 14 residues. After removal of 5 bases from V and 4 bases from J, the junction contained 8 bases not matched to a gene. CDR3: CASSTRTGSYEQYF. In DNA, the CDR3 is TGTGCCAGCAGCACCCGGACAGGATCTTACGAGCAGTACTTC. The full variable domain, in which reference TRBV7-2 and TRBJ2-7 provide the parts outside the CDR3, is GAGVSQSPSNKVTEKGKDVELRCDPISGHTALYWYRQSLGQGLEFLIYFQGNSAPDKSGLPSDRFSAERTGGSVSTLTIQRTQQEDSAVYLCASSTRTGSYEQYFGPGTRLTVT.

The genes are TRBV11-1 and TRBJ2-7; D may be TRBD1 (6 bases). V dropped 5 bases and J dropped 3 bases, with 20 bases sitting between them. The CDR3 runs 16 residues. Germline CDR1 and CDR2: SGHAT and FQDESV (reference sequence). The CDR3 sequence is CASSRPGRQEHYEQYF. Here the CDR3 DNA reads TGTGCCAGCAGCCGCCCCGGGCGACAGGAACACTACGAGCAGTACTTC.

This clonotype was seen a few times. This chain connects TRBV12-3 or TRBV12-4 to TRBJ2-1; 12 positions match TRBD2. This CDR3 contains 16 residues. After removal of 6 bases from V and 5 bases from J, the junction contained 8 bases not matched to a gene. The CDR3 coding sequence is TGTGCCAGCAGACTCTGGACTAGCGGGACTAACAATGAGCAGTTCTTC. Amino acids: CASRLWTSGTNNEQFF.

The chain carries TRBV9 and TRBJ2-7, with 8 bases that match TRBD1. V trimming: 4 bases; J trimming: 4 bases; junction bases outside the gene matches: 7. The length of the CDR3 is 14 residues. The germline V gene has CDR1 SGDLS and CDR2 YYNGEE. CDR3 amino acids: CASSLGTGPYEQYF. The CDR3 coding sequence is TGTGCCAGCAGCCTTGGGACAGGTCCTTACGAGCAGTACTTC.

The rearrangement joins TRBV7-6 to TRBJ2-1, with 7 bases that match TRBD2. Trimming cost V 1 base and J 7 bases; bases outside gene matches: 13. The V gene's germline CDR1 is SGHVS and CDR2 FNYEAQ. The CDR3 contains 17 residues. DNA of the CDR3: TGTGCCAGCAGCTTAGTGGTTAGGTCTAGCGGAGAAAATGAGCAGTTCTTC. This encodes CASSLVVRSSGENEQFF.

A few counts support this clonotype. This chain connects TRBV6-1 to TRBJ2-7, with D unresolved. CDR1 and CDR2 (germline): MNHNS, SASEGT. V lost 6 bases, J lost 2 bases, and 5 bases lay in between. The CDR3 has 11 residues. The CDR3 bases are TGTGCCAGCAGAGTCACCTACGAGCAGTACTTC. This translates into CASRVTYEQYF.

This clonotype was counted between two and nine times. The V gene is TRBV2, the J gene TRBJ1-5; D is unresolved. This CDR3 spans 13 amino acids. Trimming removed 2 bases from V and 4 bases from J, with 6 bases in between. The germline V gene encodes CDR1 SNHLY and CDR2 FYNNEI. The DNA of the CDR3 is TGTGCCAGCAGTGAAATGAGAAATCAGCCCCAGCATTTT. Protein product: CASSEMRNQPQHF.

The chain couples TRBV20-1 to TRBJ2-1, with 11 bases lining up with TRBD2. This CDR3 has 14 amino acids. Germline trimming cut 3 bases from V and 4 bases from J; bases unmatched to any gene: 2. Germline assignment: CDR1 DFQATT and CDR2 SNEGSKA (reference sequence). The CDR3 DNA is TGCAGTGCTAGTCGGACTAGCGGGTACAATGAGCAGTTCTTC. Its translation is CSASRTSGYNEQFF.

This clonotype was seen more than once but under ten times. The CDR3 DNA reads as TGTGCCACCAGTGATAGCGGGAGGGCCAGTGATGAGCAGTTCTTC. Its protein product is CATSDSGRASDEQFF. The V call is TRBV24-1, the J call TRBJ2-1; 10 positions agree with TRBD2. CDR1 KGHDR and CDR2 SFDVKD come from the germline V gene. The J segment lost 8 bases and the V segment lost 3 bases, leaving 6 bases of the junction unmatched. This CDR3 has 15 amino acids.

V is TRBV20-1 and J is TRBJ2-7, with 10 bases aligning to TRBD2. The CDR3 is made up of 14 amino acids. V shed 6 bases, J shed 0 bases, and the junction held 5 bases outside the gene matches. Germline V CDR1 and CDR2: DFQATT, SNEGSKA (reference sequence). CDR3 sequence: CSAFSGRNSYEQYF. The CDR3 DNA is TGCAGTGCCTTTAGCGGGAGGAACTCCTACGAGCAGTACTTC.